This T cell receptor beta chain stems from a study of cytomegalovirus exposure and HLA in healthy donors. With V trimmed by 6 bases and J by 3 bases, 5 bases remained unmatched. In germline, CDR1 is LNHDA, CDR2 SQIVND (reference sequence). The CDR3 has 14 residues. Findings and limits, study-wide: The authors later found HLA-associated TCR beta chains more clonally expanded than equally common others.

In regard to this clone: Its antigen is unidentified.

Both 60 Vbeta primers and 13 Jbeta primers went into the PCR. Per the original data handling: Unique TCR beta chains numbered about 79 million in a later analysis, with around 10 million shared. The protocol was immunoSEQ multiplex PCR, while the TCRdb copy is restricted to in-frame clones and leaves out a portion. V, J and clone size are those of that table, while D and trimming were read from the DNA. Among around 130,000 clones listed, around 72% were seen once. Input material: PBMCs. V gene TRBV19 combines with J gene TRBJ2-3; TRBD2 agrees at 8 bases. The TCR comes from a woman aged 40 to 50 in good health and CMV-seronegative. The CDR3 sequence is CASRQRLATDTQYF. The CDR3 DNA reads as TGTGCCAGTAGGCAAAGACTAGCGACAGATACGCAGTATTTT.